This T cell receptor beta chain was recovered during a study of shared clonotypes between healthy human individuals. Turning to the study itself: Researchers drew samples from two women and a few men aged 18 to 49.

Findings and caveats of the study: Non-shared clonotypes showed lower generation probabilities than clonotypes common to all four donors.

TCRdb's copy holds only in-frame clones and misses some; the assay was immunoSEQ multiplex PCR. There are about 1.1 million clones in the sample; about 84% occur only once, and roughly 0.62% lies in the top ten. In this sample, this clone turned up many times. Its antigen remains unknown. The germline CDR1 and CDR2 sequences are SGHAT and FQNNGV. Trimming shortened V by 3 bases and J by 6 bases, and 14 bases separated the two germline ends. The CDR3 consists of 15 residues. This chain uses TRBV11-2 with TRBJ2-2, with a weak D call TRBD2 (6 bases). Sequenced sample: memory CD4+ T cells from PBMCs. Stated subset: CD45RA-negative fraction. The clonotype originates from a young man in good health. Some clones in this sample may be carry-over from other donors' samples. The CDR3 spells CASSLRPGTSGELFF. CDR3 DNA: TGTGCCAGCAGCTTGAGGCCAGGGACTTCCGGGGAGCTGTTTTTT.